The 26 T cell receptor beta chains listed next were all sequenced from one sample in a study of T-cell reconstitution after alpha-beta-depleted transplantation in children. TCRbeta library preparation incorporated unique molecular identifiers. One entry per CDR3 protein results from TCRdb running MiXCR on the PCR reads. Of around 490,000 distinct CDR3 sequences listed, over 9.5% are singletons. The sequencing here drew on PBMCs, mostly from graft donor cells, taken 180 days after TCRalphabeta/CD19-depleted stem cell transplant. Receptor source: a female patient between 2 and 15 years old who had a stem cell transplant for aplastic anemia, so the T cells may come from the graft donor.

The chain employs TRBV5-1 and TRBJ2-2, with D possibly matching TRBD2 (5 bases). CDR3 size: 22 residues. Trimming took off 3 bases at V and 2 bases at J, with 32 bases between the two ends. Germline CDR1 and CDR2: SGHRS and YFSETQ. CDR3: CASSSTFGEGADSFFNTGELFF. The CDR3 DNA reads TGCGCCAGCAGCTCGACTTTCGGGGAAGGAGCGGATTCGTTCTTTAACACCGGGGAGCTGTTTTTT.

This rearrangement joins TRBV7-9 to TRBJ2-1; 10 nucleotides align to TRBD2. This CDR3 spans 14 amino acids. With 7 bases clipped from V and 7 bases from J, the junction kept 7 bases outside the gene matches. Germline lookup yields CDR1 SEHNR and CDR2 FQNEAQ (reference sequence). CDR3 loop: CASNEREGGNEQFF. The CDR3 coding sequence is TGTGCCAGCAACGAGCGGGAGGGTGGTAATGAGCAGTTCTTC.

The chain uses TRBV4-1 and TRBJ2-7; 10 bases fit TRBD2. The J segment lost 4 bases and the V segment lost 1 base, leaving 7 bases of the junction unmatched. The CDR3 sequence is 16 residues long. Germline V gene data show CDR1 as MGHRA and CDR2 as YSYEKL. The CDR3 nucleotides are TGCGCCAGCAGCCAAGTGGCAGCGGGAGGGCCGTACGAGCAGTACGTC. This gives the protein CASSQVAAGGPYEQYV.

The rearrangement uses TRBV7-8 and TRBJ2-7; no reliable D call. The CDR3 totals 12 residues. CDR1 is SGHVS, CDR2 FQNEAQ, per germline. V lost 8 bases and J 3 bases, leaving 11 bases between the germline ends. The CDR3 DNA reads TGTGCCAGCGGCGGCAGTTACTACGAGCAGTACTTC. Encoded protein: CASGGSYYEQYF.

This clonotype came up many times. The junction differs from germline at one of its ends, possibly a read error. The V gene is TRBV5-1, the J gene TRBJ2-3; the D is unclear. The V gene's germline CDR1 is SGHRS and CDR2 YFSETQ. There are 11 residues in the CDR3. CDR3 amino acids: CASRLGYTQYF. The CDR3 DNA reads TGCGCCAGCCGCTTGGGCTATACGCAGTATTTT.

CDR3 loop: CARGRGLLGGQYF. The CDR3 region has the DNA TGTGCCAGGGGCCGCGGGCTCCTTGGCGGGCAGTACTTC. The rearrangement joins TRBV5-5 to TRBJ2-7; D might be TRBD2 (5 bases). CDR3 size: 13 residues. V was trimmed by 8 bases and J by 9 bases, leaving 21 bases between them. The V gene's germline CDR1 is SGHKS and CDR2 YYEKEE (reference sequence).

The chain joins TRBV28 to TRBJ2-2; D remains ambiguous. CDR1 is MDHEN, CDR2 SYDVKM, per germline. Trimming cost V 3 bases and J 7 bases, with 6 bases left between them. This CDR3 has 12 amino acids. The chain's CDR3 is CASSFFGGELFF. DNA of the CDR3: TGTGCCAGCAGTTTTTTCGGCGGGGAGCTGTTTTTT.

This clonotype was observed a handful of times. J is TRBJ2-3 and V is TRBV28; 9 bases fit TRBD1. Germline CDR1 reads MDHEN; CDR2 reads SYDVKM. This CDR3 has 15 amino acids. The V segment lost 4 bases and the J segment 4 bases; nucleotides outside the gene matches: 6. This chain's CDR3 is CASSSPGTGPDTQYF. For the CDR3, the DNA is TGTGCCAGCAGTTCCCCCGGGACAGGGCCAGATACGCAGTATTTT.

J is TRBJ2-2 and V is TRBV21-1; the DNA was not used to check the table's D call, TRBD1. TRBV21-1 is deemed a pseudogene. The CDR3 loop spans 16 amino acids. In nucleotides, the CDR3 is TGTGCCAGCAGCAATGGGGGGCCAACGACCACCGGGGAGCTGTTTTTT. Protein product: CASSNGGPTTTGELFF.

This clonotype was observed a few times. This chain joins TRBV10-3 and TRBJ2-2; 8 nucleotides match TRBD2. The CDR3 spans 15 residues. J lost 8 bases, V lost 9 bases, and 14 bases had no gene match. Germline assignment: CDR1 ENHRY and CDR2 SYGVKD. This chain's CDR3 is CAMAGGTDPRGELFF. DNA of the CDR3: TGTGCCATGGCGGGAGGTACCGACCCGAGGGGGGAGCTGTTTTTT.

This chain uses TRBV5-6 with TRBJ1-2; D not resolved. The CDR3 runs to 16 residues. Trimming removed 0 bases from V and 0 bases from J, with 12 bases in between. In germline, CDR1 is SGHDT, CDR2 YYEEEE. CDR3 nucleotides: TGTGCCAGCAGCTTGGGTCTAAAAGGGTCTAACTATGGCTACACCTTC. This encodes CASSLGLKGSNYGYTF.

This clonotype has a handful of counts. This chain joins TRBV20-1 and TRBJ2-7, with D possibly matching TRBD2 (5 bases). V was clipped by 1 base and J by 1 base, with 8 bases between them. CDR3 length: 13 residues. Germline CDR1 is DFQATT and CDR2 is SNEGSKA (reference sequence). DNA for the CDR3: TGCAGTGCTAGAGTCGCGGGTTCCTACGAGCAGTACTTC. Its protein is CSARVAGSYEQYF.

Here the CDR3 reads CASRSRDPNHSYNEQFF. The CDR3 bases are TGTGCCAGCAGAAGCCGGGACCCCAACCACTCCTACAATGAGCAGTTCTTC. The V gene is TRBV9, the J gene TRBJ2-1; either TRBD1 or TRBD2 may supply D (5 bases each). The length of the CDR3 is 17 residues. The germline V and J ends were trimmed by 5 bases and 0 bases, with 18 bases remaining between them. Germline-derived CDR1 and CDR2 are SGDLS and YYNGEE.

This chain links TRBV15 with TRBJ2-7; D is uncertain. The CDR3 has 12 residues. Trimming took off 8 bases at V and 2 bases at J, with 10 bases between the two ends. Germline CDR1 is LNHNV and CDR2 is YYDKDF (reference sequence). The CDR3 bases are TGTGCCACCGGGGTACGACCCTACGAGCAGTACTTC. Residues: CATGVRPYEQYF.

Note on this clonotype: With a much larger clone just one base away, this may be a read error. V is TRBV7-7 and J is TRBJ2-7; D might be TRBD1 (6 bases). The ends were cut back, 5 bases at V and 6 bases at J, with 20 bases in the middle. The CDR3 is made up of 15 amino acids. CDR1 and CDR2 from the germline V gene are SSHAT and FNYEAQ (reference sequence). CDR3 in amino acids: CASSVDRDTRSEQYF. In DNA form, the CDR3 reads TGTGCCAGCAGCGTAGATCGGGACACTCGGAGCGAGCAGTACTTC. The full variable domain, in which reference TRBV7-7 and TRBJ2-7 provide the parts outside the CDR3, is GAGVSQSPRYKVTKRGQDVTLRCDPISSHATLYWYQQALGQGPEFLTYFNYEAQPDKSGLPSDRFSAERPEGSISTLTIQRTEQRDSAMYRCASSVDRDTRSEQYFGPGTRLTVT.

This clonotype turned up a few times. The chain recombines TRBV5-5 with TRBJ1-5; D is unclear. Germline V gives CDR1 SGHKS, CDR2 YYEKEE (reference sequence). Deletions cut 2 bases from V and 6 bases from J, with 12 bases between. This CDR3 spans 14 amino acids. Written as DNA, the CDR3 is TGTGCCAGCAGCTTTGGGAAGGCCAGTCAGCCCCAGCATTTT. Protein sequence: CASSFGKASQPQHF. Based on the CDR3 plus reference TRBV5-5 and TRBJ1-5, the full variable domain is DAGVTQSPTHLIKTRGQQVTLRCSPISGHKSVSWYQQVLGQGPQFIFQYYEKEERGRGNFPDRFSARQFPNYSSELNVNALLLGDSALYLCASSFGKASQPQHFGDGTRLSIL.

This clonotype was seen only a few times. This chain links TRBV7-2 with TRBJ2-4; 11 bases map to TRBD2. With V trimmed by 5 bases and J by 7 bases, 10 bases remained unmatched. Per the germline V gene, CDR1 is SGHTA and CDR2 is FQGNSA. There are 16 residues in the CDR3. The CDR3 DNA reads TGTGCCAGCAGCCCCTCCCTAGCGGGAGGTTTGAACATTCAGTACTTC. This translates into CASSPSLAGGLNIQYF.

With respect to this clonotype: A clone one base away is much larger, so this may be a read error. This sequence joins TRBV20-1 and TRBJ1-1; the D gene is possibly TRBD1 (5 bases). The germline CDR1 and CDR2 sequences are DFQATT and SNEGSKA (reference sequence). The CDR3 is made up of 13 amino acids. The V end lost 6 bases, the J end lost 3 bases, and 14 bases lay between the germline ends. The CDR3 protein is CSAHGGRDTEAFF. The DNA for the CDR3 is TGCAGTGCCCACGGGGGGAGGGACACTGAAGCTTTCTTT.

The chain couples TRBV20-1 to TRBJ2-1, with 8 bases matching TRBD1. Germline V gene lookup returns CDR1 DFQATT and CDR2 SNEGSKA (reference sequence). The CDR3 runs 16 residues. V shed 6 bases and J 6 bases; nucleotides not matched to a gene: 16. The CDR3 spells CSADGSGQGMGNEQFF. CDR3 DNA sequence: TGCAGTGCGGACGGATCTGGACAGGGTATGGGCAATGAGCAGTTCTTC.

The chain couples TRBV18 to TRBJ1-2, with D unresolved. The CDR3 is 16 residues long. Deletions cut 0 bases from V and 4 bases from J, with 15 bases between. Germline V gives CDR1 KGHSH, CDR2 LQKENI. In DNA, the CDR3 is TGTGCCAGCTCACCACCGGCGGCTGAGTCATCCTATGGCTACACCTTC. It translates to CASSPPAAESSYGYTF. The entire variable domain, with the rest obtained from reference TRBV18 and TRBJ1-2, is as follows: NAGVMQNPRHLVRRRGQEARLRCSPMKGHSHVYWYRQLPEEGLKFMVYLQKENIIDESGMPKERFSAEFPKEGPSILRIQQVVRGDSAAYFCASSPPAAESSYGYTFGSGTRLTVV.

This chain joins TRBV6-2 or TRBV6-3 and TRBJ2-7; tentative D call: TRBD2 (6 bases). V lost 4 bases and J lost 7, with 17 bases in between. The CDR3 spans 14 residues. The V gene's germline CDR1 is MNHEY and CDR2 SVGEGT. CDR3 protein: CASSFQRAFKEQYV. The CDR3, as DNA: TGTGCCAGCAGTTTTCAGCGGGCTTTCAAAGAGCAGTACGTC.

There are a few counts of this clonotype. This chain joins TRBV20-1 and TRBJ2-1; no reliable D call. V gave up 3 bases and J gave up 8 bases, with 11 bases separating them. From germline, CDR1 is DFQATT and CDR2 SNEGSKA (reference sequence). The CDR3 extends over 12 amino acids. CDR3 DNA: TGCAGTGCTAGTCCGGGTAGGGATGAGCAGTTCTTC. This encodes CSASPGRDEQFF.

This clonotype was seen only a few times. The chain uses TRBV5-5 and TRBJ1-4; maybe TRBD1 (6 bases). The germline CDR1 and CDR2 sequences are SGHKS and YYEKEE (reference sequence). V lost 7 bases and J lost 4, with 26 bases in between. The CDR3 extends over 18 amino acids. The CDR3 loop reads CASGIQGGPRPNNEKLFF. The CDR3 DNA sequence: TGTGCCAGCGGGATACAGGGAGGCCCCCGACCCAATAATGAAAAACTGTTTTTT.

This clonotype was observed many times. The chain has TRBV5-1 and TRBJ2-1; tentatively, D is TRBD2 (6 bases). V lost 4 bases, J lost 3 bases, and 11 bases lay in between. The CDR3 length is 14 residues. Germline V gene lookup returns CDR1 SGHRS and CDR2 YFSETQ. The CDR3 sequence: CASSGASVYNEQFF. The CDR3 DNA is TGCGCCAGCAGCGGGGCTAGCGTCTACAATGAGCAGTTCTTC.

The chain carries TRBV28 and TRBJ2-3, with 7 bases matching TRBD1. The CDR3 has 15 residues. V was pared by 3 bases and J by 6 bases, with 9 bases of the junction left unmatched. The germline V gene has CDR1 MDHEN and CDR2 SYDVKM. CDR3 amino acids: CASSLRDRGWDTQYF. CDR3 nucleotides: TGTGCCAGCAGTTTGAGGGACAGAGGGTGGGATACGCAGTATTTT. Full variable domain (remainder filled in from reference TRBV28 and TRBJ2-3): DVKVTQSSRYLVKRTGEKVFLECVQDMDHENMFWYRQDPGLGLRLIYFSYDVKMKEKGDIPEGYSVSREKKERFSLILESASTNQTSMYLCASSLRDRGWDTQYFGPGTRLTVL.

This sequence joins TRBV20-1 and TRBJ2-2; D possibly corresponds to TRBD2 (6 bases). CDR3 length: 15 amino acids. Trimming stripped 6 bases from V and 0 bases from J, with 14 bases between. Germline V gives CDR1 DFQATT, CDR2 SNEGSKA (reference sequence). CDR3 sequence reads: CSAAGGNANTGELFF. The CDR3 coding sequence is TGCAGTGCCGCGGGCGGGAACGCGAACACCGGGGAGCTGTTTTTT.